This T cell receptor beta chain is drawn from a study of CD8 T cells in Susac syndrome. CD8+ and CD4+ T cells from blood underwent TCR beta sequencing, which was carried out in a high-throughput format. Reverse transcription of roughly 0.45 to 1 ug RNA used random hexamers. It was immunoSEQ multiplex PCR that amplified TCR beta CDR3 across 54 Vbeta and 13 Jbeta. TCRdb passed the immunoSEQ multiplex PCR reads through MiXCR, listing each CDR3 protein once. Found here are about 300,000 distinct CDR3 sequences, 70% to 90% of them singletons; the top ten hold 0.18%. The CDR3 is 13 amino acids. The germline V and J ends were trimmed by 9 bases and 2 bases, with 11 bases remaining between them.

The sequenced sample was CD8+ T cells from PBMCs. This clonotype was sampled from a human donor with multiple sclerosis. V usage is TRBV12-3 or TRBV12-4 and J usage is TRBJ2-1, with a weak D call TRBD2 (6 bases). CDR3 sequence: CASGDSTYNEQFF. In DNA form, the CDR3 reads TGTGCCAGTGGGGACTCCACCTACAATGAGCAGTTCTTC.